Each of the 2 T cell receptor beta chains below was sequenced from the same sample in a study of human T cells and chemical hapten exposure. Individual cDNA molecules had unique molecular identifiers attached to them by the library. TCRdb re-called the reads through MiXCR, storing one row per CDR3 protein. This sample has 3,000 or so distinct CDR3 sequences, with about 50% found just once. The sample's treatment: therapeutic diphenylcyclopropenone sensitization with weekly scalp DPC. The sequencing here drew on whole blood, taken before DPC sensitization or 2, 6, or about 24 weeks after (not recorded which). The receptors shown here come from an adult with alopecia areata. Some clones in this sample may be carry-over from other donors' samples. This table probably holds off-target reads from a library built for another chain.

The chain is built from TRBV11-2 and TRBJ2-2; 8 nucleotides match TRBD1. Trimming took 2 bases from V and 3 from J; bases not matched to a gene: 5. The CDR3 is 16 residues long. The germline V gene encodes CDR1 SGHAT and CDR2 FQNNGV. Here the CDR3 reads CASSLWGTGDTGELFF. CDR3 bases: TGTGCCAGCAGCTTATGGGGGACAGGAGACACCGGGGAGCTGTTTTTT.

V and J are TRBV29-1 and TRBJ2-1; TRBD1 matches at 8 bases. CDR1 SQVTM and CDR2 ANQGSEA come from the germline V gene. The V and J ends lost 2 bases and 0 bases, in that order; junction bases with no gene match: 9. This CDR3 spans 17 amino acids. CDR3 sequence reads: CSVEKTGVLGSYNEQFF. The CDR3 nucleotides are TGCAGCGTTGAAAAGACAGGGGTGCTAGGCTCCTACAATGAGCAGTTCTTC.